The 32 T cell receptor beta chains below all came from one sample that was sequenced in a study of response to subunit inactivated influenza vaccine. TCRdb re-called the RT-PCR reads with MiXCR, one entry per CDR3 protein. The profile shows under 950,000 distinct CDR3 sequences, around 20% of them singletons. The source material was PBMCs from blood, sampled 5 to 6 days after vaccination. These receptors were taken from a man in his fifties who received an inactivated influenza vaccine.

The rearrangement joins TRBV2 to TRBJ2-1, with 10 bases identical to TRBD2. CDR1 and CDR2 from the germline V gene are SNHLY and FYNNEI. CDR3 length: 15 residues. Losses at the gene ends were 7 bases for V and 6 bases for J; bases not matched to a gene: 9. Here the CDR3 reads CASTKRTSGFNEQFF. The CDR3 nucleotides read TGTGCCAGCACCAAACGGACTAGCGGCTTCAATGAGCAGTTCTTC.

This clonotype was detected a few times. This chain joins TRBV20-1 and TRBJ2-3; 7 nucleotides line up with TRBD2. The CDR3 runs 13 residues. Germline V lookup: CDR1 DFQATT, CDR2 SNEGSKA (reference sequence). CDR3 nucleotides: TGCGCAAAGTGGGTCGGGAGGACAGATACGCAGTATTTT. Translation: CAKWVGRTDTQYF.

This clonotype was observed a few times. J is TRBJ2-1 and V is TRBV5-1; D possibly corresponds to TRBD2 (6 bases). CDR3 length: 15 residues. Deletions cut 5 bases from V and 2 bases from J, with 14 bases between. Germline-derived CDR1 and CDR2 are SGHRS and YFSETQ. CDR3 sequence: CASSLASVPYNEQFF. The CDR3, as DNA: TGCGCCAGCAGTCTCGCTAGCGTACCCTACAATGAGCAGTTCTTC.

This clonotype was seen only a few times. This chain connects TRBV18 to TRBJ2-3; D gene ambiguous. Germline CDR1 KGHSH, CDR2 LQKENI. V dropped 2 bases and J dropped 0 bases, with 9 bases sitting between them. The CDR3 totals 15 residues. CDR3 coding DNA: TGTGCCAGCTCACCAGAGAAAACTAGCACAGATACGCAGTATTTT. Residues: CASSPEKTSTDTQYF.

CDR3 nucleotides: TGCGCCAGCAGCTTTAGCGGGGGGGATGACACAGATACGCAGTATTTT. Residues: CASSFSGGDDTDTQYF. The rearrangement uses TRBV4-3 and TRBJ2-3; the match to TRBD2 covers 11 bases. V lost 5 bases to trimming and J lost 2 bases; unmatched junction nucleotides: 6. Germline-derived CDR1 and CDR2 are LGHNA and YSLEER. The length of the CDR3 is 16 residues.

This clonotype was detected only a few times. The rearrangement uses TRBV20-1 and TRBJ2-3; D possibly uses TRBD1 or TRBD2 (6 bases each). V was trimmed by 3 bases and J by 9 bases, leaving 13 bases between them. Germline-derived CDR1 and CDR2 are DFQATT and SNEGSKA (reference sequence). CDR3 size: 12 residues. CDR3 in DNA: TGCAGTGCTAGCGGGGGCCCGCGGACGCAGTATTTT. Encoded protein: CSASGGPRTQYF.

The table lists this clonotype with a few counts. The V gene is TRBV6-5, the J gene TRBJ2-5; TRBD2 matches at 11 bases. Germline V gene lookup returns CDR1 MNHEY and CDR2 SVGAGI. The CDR3 is 15 residues long. J was trimmed by 5 bases and V by 2 bases; bases with no gene match: 4. Written as DNA, the CDR3 is TGTGCCAGCAGTTACCGACTAGCGGGATGGGAGACCCAGTACTTC. As protein: CASSYRLAGWETQYF.

This chain connects TRBV20-1 to TRBJ1-6, with a tentative D call TRBD1 (5 bases). V was clipped by 1 base and J by 6 bases, with 10 bases between them. This CDR3 spans 14 amino acids. Germline V gene lookup returns CDR1 DFQATT and CDR2 SNEGSKA (reference sequence). The chain's CDR3 is CSARVGASNSPLHF. CDR3 sequence (DNA): TGCAGTGCTAGAGTCGGGGCCAGTAATTCACCCCTCCACTTT.

The chain is built from TRBV29-1 and TRBJ2-3; D is possibly TRBD1 (7 bases). Germline CDR1 reads SQVTM; CDR2 reads ANQGSEA. Trimming took 6 bases from V and 3 from J, leaving 16 bases between them. The CDR3 contains 14 residues. The CDR3 sequence is CSVTPTGRTDTQYF. CDR3 DNA sequence: TGCAGCGTGACCCCGACAGGGAGGACAGATACGCAGTATTTT.

On this clonotype: At one end the junction does not follow the germline gene, possibly because of a read error. The chain has TRBV20-1 and TRBJ2-3, with D perhaps matching TRBD2 (5 bases). The germline V gene encodes CDR1 DFQATT and CDR2 SNEGSKA (reference sequence). This CDR3 comprises 14 residues. CDR3 amino acids: CGARDRLAADTQYF. CDR3 sequence (DNA): TGCGGTGCTAGAGATCGGCTAGCCGCAGATACGCAGTATTTT.

The chain links TRBV27 to TRBJ1-1; maybe TRBD1 (5 bases). V was pared by 10 bases and J by 5 bases, with 17 bases between. The CDR3 is 13 amino acids. The germline V gene encodes CDR1 MNHEY and CDR2 SMNVEV (reference sequence). CDR3 residues: CATLPWGGTEAFF. Written as DNA, the CDR3 is TGTGCCACTTTGCCGTGGGGGGGTACTGAAGCTTTCTTT.

The rearrangement links TRBV20-1 to TRBJ2-7; TRBD2 matches 9 bases. V was pared by 2 bases and J by 5 bases, with 4 bases of the junction left unmatched. The V gene's germline CDR1 is DFQATT and CDR2 SNEGSKA (reference sequence). This CDR3 is built from 13 residues. The DNA of the CDR3 is TGCAGTGCTAGAATTGGCGGGGGGGACGAGCAGTACTTC. Translation: CSARIGGGDEQYF.

This chain connects TRBV9 to TRBJ2-2; unclear D gene. Germline CDR1 is SGDLS and CDR2 is YYNGEE. This CDR3 region has 13 residues. V was trimmed by 0 bases and J by 6 bases, leaving 6 bases between them. CDR3 amino acids: CASSVAGPGELFF. Here the CDR3 DNA reads TGTGCCAGCAGCGTAGCCGGTCCCGGGGAGCTGTTTTTT.

The chain uses TRBV11-2 and TRBJ2-1, with 8 bases fitting TRBD2. Germline V gene sequence: CDR1 SGHAT, CDR2 FQNNGV. The V segment lost 5 bases and the J segment 4 bases; nucleotides outside the gene matches: 10. This CDR3 is built from 16 residues. CDR3: CASSPPGLAEYNEQFF. As DNA, the CDR3 is TGTGCCAGCAGCCCGCCCGGACTAGCTGAGTACAATGAGCAGTTCTTC.

The sample holds a few counts of this clonotype. CDR3 in amino acids: CASSSTGIEAFF. CDR3 nucleotides: TGTGCCAGCAGCTCGACAGGTATTGAAGCTTTCTTT. The V gene is TRBV7-2, the J gene TRBJ1-1, with a tentative D call TRBD1 (6 bases). V lost 4 bases, J lost 7 bases, and 10 bases lay in between. The germline V gene has CDR1 SGHTA and CDR2 FQGNSA. CDR3 size: 12 residues.

The chain couples TRBV7-2 to TRBJ1-5, with D perhaps TRBD1 (5 bases). Germline V lookup: CDR1 SGHTA, CDR2 FQGNSA. With 5 bases removed from V and 11 bases from J, the gap between germline ends came to 19 bases. CDR3 size: 14 residues. The CDR3 sequence is CASSIQFMGVAQHF. As DNA, the CDR3 is TGTGCCAGCAGCATCCAATTCATGGGGGTGGCCCAGCATTTT.

This clonotype was detected ten times or more. This chain joins TRBV20-1 and TRBJ1-1; perhaps TRBD1 as D (6 bases). This CDR3 contains 13 residues. V lost 1 base and J lost 4, with 10 bases in between. CDR1 is DFQATT, CDR2 SNEGSKA, per germline (reference sequence). CDR3 loop: CSARVIGGTEAFF. In DNA form, the CDR3 reads TGCAGTGCTAGAGTAATAGGGGGCACTGAAGCTTTCTTT.

This clonotype has just a few counts. The chain recombines TRBV6-1 with TRBJ2-3; 8 nucleotides align to TRBD1. The CDR3 runs to 14 residues. V lost 6 bases and J lost 4; bases outside the gene matches: 6. CDR1 is MNHNS, CDR2 SASEGT, per germline. The CDR3 loop is CASRPRGRPDTQYF. In DNA, the CDR3 is TGTGCCAGCAGACCCAGGGGGCGCCCAGATACGCAGTATTTT.

This clonotype was recorded a few times. The gene calls are TRBV5-1 and TRBJ2-1, with D possibly TRBD2 on 6 matching bases. CDR1 and CDR2 (germline): SGHRS, YFSETQ. V lost 0 bases and J lost 8, with 12 bases in between. The CDR3 consists of 14 residues. The chain's CDR3 is CASSLGGGIDEQFF. CDR3 DNA sequence: TGCGCCAGCAGCTTGGGGGGAGGTATCGATGAGCAGTTCTTC.

This clonotype was found many times. The chain combines TRBV12-3 or TRBV12-4 with TRBJ2-7; 9 bases line up with TRBD1. The CDR3 loop spans 14 amino acids. With V trimmed by 5 bases and J by 11 bases, 13 bases remained unmatched. The CDR3 protein is CASSVRDRDGDKYF. The CDR3 DNA sequence: TGTGCCAGCAGTGTCCGGGACAGGGACGGCGATAAGTACTTC.

V gene TRBV7-9 combines with J gene TRBJ2-5; 12 positions match TRBD2. CDR1 is SEHNR, CDR2 FQNEAQ, per germline (reference sequence). The CDR3 sequence is 14 residues long. V dropped 5 bases and J dropped 4; count of bases not matched to a gene: 2. The CDR3 nucleotides read TGTGCCAGCAGCAAGACTAGCGGGAGAGAGACCCAGTACTTC. Translating gives CASSKTSGRETQYF.

The gene calls are TRBV7-2 and TRBJ1-6, with a possible D match to TRBD1 (5 bases). The germline CDR1 and CDR2 sequences are SGHTA and FQGNSA. V shed 4 bases and J shed 10 bases, with 8 bases lying between them. This CDR3 region has 12 residues. The CDR3 coding sequence is TGTGCCAGCAGCTCAGACAGATCACCCCTCCACTTT. Encoded protein: CASSSDRSPLHF.

This clonotype was counted between two and nine times. V and J are TRBV2 and TRBJ1-5; TRBD1 matches 10 bases. The CDR3 has 14 amino acids. V dropped 6 bases and J dropped 7; count of bases not matched to a gene: 6. Germline assignment: CDR1 SNHLY and CDR2 FYNNEI. The CDR3 DNA reads as TGTGCCAGCAGGGGGACAGGGGTCGGGCAGCCCCAGCATTTT. Translation gives CASRGTGVGQPQHF.

The chain carries TRBV29-1 and TRBJ2-1, with 14 bases lining up with TRBD2. Germline CDR1 is SQVTM and CDR2 is ANQGSEA. V was clipped by 5 bases and J by 4 bases; unmatched bases: 7. CDR3 size: 16 residues. The CDR3 bases are TGCAGCGTTAGGGGACTAGCGGGAGAAACTTACAATGAGCAGTTCTTC. It is translated as CSVRGLAGETYNEQFF.

This clonotype was counted only a few times. The chain joins TRBV6-5 to TRBJ1-1; possible D gene TRBD1, 5 bases. The V gene's germline CDR1 is MNHEY and CDR2 SVGAGI. The CDR3 runs 13 residues. Trimming removed 0 bases from V and 8 bases from J, with 10 bases in between. For the CDR3, the DNA is TGTGCCAGCAGTTACTCGCTGGGACCGGAAGCTTTCTTT. Amino acids: CASSYSLGPEAFF.

The gene calls are TRBV7-9 and TRBJ2-1; maybe TRBD1 (6 bases). CDR1 and CDR2 (germline): SEHNR, FQNEAQ (reference sequence). This CDR3 contains 15 residues. The V end lost 3 bases, the J end lost 5 bases, and 14 bases lay between the germline ends. The DNA for the CDR3 is TGTGCCAGCAGCTTCAGAGACAGGCCAGACAATGAGCAGTTCTTC. Encoded protein: CASSFRDRPDNEQFF. The full variable domain, completed using reference TRBV7-9 and TRBJ2-1, is DTGVSQNPRHKITKRGQNVTFRCDPISEHNRLYWYRQTLGQGPEFLTYFQNEAQLEKSRLLSDRFSAERPKGSFSTLEIQRTEQGDSAMYLCASSFRDRPDNEQFFGPGTRLTVL.

This clonotype was counted only a few times. The rearrangement uses TRBV20-1 and TRBJ1-5; tentative D call: TRBD1 (5 bases). Germline V gives CDR1 DFQATT, CDR2 SNEGSKA (reference sequence). CDR3 length: 12 residues. V was clipped by 7 bases and J by 6 bases, with 13 bases between them. CDR3 protein: CSVRAGSQPQHF. In DNA, the CDR3 is TGCAGTGTCCGAGCAGGGAGTCAGCCCCAGCATTTT.

This clonotype was recorded a few times. V is TRBV11-1 and J is TRBJ2-1; 16 bases are a match to TRBD2. The V segment lost 7 bases and the J segment 2 bases; nucleotides outside the gene matches: 14. Germline CDR1 and CDR2: SGHAT and FQDESV (reference sequence). This CDR3 is built from 20 residues. This chain's CDR3 is CASTRRPGLAGGRTYNEQFF. The CDR3 DNA reads TGTGCCAGCACCCGACGACCGGGACTAGCGGGGGGGCGGACCTACAATGAGCAGTTCTTC.

This clonotype appeared a few times. This chain uses TRBV20-1 with TRBJ2-3, with D perhaps given as TRBD1 or TRBD2 (6 bases each). CDR3 size: 15 residues. V lost 0 bases, J lost 1 base, and 11 bases lay in between. The V gene's germline CDR1 is DFQATT and CDR2 SNEGSKA (reference sequence). In DNA form, the CDR3 reads TGCAGTGCTAGAGATCTAAGGGGGGGCACAGATACGCAGTATTTT. Protein product: CSARDLRGGTDTQYF.

The chain uses TRBV6-2 or TRBV6-3 and TRBJ1-5; D is ambiguous. Germline V gene data show CDR1 as MNHEY and CDR2 as SVGEGT. The CDR3 contains 15 residues. V was shortened by 6 bases and J by 7 bases, with 19 bases between the two germline ends. The CDR3 loop is CASSSGWEGHQPQHF. The DNA for the CDR3 is TGTGCCAGCAGCTCCGGGTGGGAGGGCCACCAGCCCCAGCATTTT.

The rearrangement links TRBV10-3 to TRBJ1-1; 8 bases align to TRBD1. V trimming: 10 bases; J trimming: 4 bases; junction bases outside the gene matches: 11. This CDR3 comprises 14 residues. Germline lookup yields CDR1 ENHRY and CDR2 SYGVKD. Here the CDR3 reads CATIQGGGGTEAFF. CDR3 nucleotide sequence: TGTGCCACGATACAGGGGGGCGGAGGCACTGAAGCTTTCTTT.

This rearrangement joins TRBV28 to TRBJ1-5; tentative D call: TRBD1 (6 bases). The ends were cut back, 6 bases at V and 7 bases at J, with 10 bases in the middle. Germline CDR1 and CDR2: MDHEN and SYDVKM. The CDR3 covers 12 residues. The CDR3 sequence is CASRTGGQPQHF. CDR3 DNA: TGTGCCAGCAGGACGGGGGGCCAGCCCCAGCATTTT.